This T cell receptor beta chain was retrieved from a study of OX40 agonist ivuxolimab in advanced cancers. For the wider study: The costimulatory receptor OX40 (CD134) was targeted by ivuxolimab, a fully human IgG2 agonistic monoclonal antibody. Intravenous ivuxolimab was administered to patients every 2 weeks at six dose levels: 0.01, 0.1, 0.3, 1.5, 3 and 10 mg/kg. Of the 50 or so patients in dose escalation, some 20 had hepatocellular carcinoma, about 15 had melanoma, 9 had renal cell carcinoma and 9 had head and neck cancer. In the dose-escalation cohort, nearly 85% of patients were male, and the mean age was around 60 years with a range of roughly 20 to 80. Patients were allowed to have had prior anti-PD-1, anti-PD-L1 or anti-CTLA-4 therapy, and more than 35% of the dose-escalation patients had been treated with checkpoint inhibitors. Partial responses were achieved by three dose-escalation patients, of whom one had hepatocellular carcinoma and two had cutaneous melanoma. The point of sequencing TCRbeta in the periphery was to test whether ivuxolimab changed TCR sequence diversity and drove clonal T-cell expansion. The paper describes the monotherapy dose-escalation part (N ≈ 51 patients) of the phase I trial of ivuxolimab.

The trial excluded patients who had a history of autoimmune disease or were on systemic immunosuppression. In every dose cohort, peripheral blood was drawn for TCR sequencing at baseline, cycle 4 day 1, and cycle 7 day 1. Samples came from an open-label, multicenter, first-in-human phase I dose-escalation trial of ivuxolimab. Adults with locally advanced or metastatic melanoma, renal cell carcinoma, hepatocellular carcinoma or head and neck squamous cell carcinoma were enrolled in the trial. Before TCR sequencing, CD4+ T cells and CD8+ T cells were sorted from peripheral blood as separate populations. Genomic DNA was isolated from the sorted cells so that the TCRbeta CDR3 region could be sequenced. The immunoSEQ Assay was used for sequencing of TCRbeta CDR3 regions. TCRdb stores this immuneACCESS table with in-frame sequences only. Part of the clones is absent; in the studies checked, under half of the shortfall reflects unresolved V genes, and no reason is known for the rest. The sample contains about 27,000 clones, 65% to 90% of them found a single time. Of the sample, around 30% is held by the ten largest clones.

What the study reported, not specific to this receptor: Clonal expansion of both CD4+ and CD8+ blood T cells was observed from baseline to week 6 at doses 0.1 to 3.0 mg/kg. In the 0.1-3.0 mg/kg groups, partial responders were among the patients with the lowest normalized peripheral clonal expansion, particularly in CD8+ T cells. After ivuxolimab, more expanded clones were found on average in CD8+ T cells than in CD4+ T cells. Antigen specificity was not determined for the clonally expanded peripheral T cells. Low levels of normalized T-cell clonal expansion were also seen in some patients who did not respond.

From the cysteine up to the phenylalanine, the CDR3 has a length of 13 residues. Only the CDR3 DNA is retained, 39 bases long and in frame from the first base. After removal of 5 bases from V and 10 bases from J, the junction retains 5 bases not matched to a gene. CDR1 and CDR2 are drawn from the germline V gene (reference sequence): LNHNV, YYDKDF. By its share of the sample, this clone is medium-sized (0.01 to 0.1%). Its antigen is still unknown. No base quality values were provided; no much bigger clone lies one nucleotide off. The TCR comes from an adult with an advanced solid tumor such as melanoma, head and neck, liver or kidney cancer. Recombination linked TRBV15 to TRBJ2-1; TRBD2 fits 10 bases in the junction. Here the sequenced sample was CD4+ or CD8+ T cells sorted from blood, taken in a trial of the OX40 agonist ivuxolimab. This receptor carries the CDR3 CATSSLAGEEQFF. Here is the DNA: TGTGCCACCAGCTCTCTAGCGGGGGAAGAGCAGTTCTTC.